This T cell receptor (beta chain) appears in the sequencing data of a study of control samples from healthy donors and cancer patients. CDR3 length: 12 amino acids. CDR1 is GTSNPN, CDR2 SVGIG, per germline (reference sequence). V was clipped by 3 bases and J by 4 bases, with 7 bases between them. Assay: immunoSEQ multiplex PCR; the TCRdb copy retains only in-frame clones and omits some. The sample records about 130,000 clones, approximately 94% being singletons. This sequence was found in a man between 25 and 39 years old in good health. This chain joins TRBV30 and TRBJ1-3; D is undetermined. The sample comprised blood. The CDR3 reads CAWSPTGNTIYF. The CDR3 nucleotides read TGTGCCTGGAGCCCCACAGGAAACACCATATATTTT.